This is a list of T cell receptor beta chains from one sample in a study of cytomegalovirus exposure and HLA in healthy donors. The table came from immunoSEQ multiplex PCR; TCRdb's copy has only in-frame clones and leaves some out. In the table there are some 130,000 clones, just under 80% of which are singletons. Source material: PBMCs. These receptors originate from a man aged 25-45 years in good health. CDR3s include the opening cysteine and the closing phenylalanine or tryptophan. Fields, in order: D gene, J gene, V gene, clone size, CDR3 protein, CDR3 DNA. A D gene is named only where the DNA matches it firmly. A row's size may be missing; if present it is once, few, many or a size class.

>-|TRBJ1-1|TRBV7-9|-
CASTPGYTEAFF
TGTGCCAGCACCCCCGGGTACACTGAAGCTTTCTTT
>TRBD2|TRBJ2-7|TRBV5-4|-
CASSWGLAGGNGEQYF
TGTGCCAGCAGCTGGGGACTAGCGGGAGGAAATGGAGAGCAGTACTTC
>-|TRBJ2-7|TRBV30|-
CAWSEDSSYEQYF
TGTGCCTGGAGTGAGGACAGCTCCTACGAGCAGTACTTC
>TRBD1|TRBJ2-7|TRBV6-1|-
CASRGGLYEQYF
TGTGCCAGCAGAGGGGGCCTTTACGAGCAGTACTTC
>TRBD2|TRBJ2-5|TRBV11-2|-
CASSPESWVSGGAGTQYF
TGTGCCAGCAGCCCCGAAAGTTGGGTTAGCGGGGGGGCCGGGACCCAGTACTTC
>-|TRBJ2-1|TRBV9|-
CASSVGRGVSHEQFF
TGTGCCAGCAGCGTAGGCCGTGGAGTTAGTCATGAGCAGTTCTTC
>-|TRBJ2-1|TRBV29-1|-
CSVELVYNEQFF
TGCAGCGTTGAGCTAGTCTACAATGAGCAGTTCTTC
>-|TRBJ1-2|TRBV5-4|few
CASSLLAQRGPYGYTF
TGTGCCAGCAGCTTGTTGGCGCAAAGGGGCCCCTATGGCTACACCTTC
>TRBD2|TRBJ2-3|TRBV5-6|-
CASSLGLAGGGTQYF
TGTGCCAGCAGCCTGGGGCTAGCGGGGGGTGGTACGCAGTATTTT
>TRBD2|TRBJ2-7|TRBV15|-
CATSSTRTSYEQYF
TGTGCCACCAGCAGCACCAGGACTAGTTACGAGCAGTACTTC
>TRBD2|TRBJ2-5|TRBV5-4|-
CASSLSGRPQETQYF
TGTGCCAGCAGCCTTAGCGGGAGGCCCCAAGAGACCCAGTACTTC
>-|TRBJ2-7|TRBV27|once
CASSFGHLDEQYF
TGTGCCAGCAGTTTTGGGCATCTCGACGAGCAGTACTTC
>-|TRBJ2-1|TRBV5-1|-
CASSPVLLSYNEQFF
TGCGCCAGCAGCCCTGTACTACTTTCCTACAATGAGCAGTTCTTC
>-|TRBJ2-5|TRBV5-1|-
CASSFYRDWKETQYF
TGCGCCAGCAGCTTCTACCGGGACTGGAAAGAGACCCAGTACTTC
>TRBD2|TRBJ2-7|TRBV13|few
CASSQGGGRTGEQYF
TGTGCCAGCAGCCAAGGCGGCGGGAGGACCGGCGAGCAGTACTTC
>TRBD1|TRBJ2-2|TRBV2|-
CASIRGTGDTGELFF
TGTGCCAGCATAAGGGGGACAGGGGACACCGGGGAGCTGTTTTTT
>TRBD2|TRBJ2-5|TRBV29-1|few
CSVRGLAGQETQYF
TGCAGCGTCCGTGGACTAGCGGGCCAAGAGACCCAGTACTTC
>-|TRBJ2-3|TRBV19|-
CASSIGGVDTQYF
TGTGCCAGTAGTATAGGGGGAGTAGATACGCAGTATTTT
>-|TRBJ1-1|TRBV7-9|few
CASSRGTEAFF
TGTGCCAGCAGCCGGGGGACTGAAGCTTTCTTT
>TRBD1|TRBJ1-1|TRBV13|-
CASSPLTGGNTEAFF
TGTGCCAGCAGCCCGTTGACAGGGGGAAACACTGAAGCTTTCTTT
>TRBD2|TRBJ2-1|TRBV7-2|-
CASSYRTSGRAFF
TGTGCCAGCAGCTACAGGACTAGCGGGAGGGCGTTCTTC
>TRBD1|TRBJ1-4|TRBV4-3|-
CASSPRDSALINEKLFF
TGCGCCAGCAGCCCACGGGACAGCGCCCTCATTAATGAAAAACTGTTTTTT
>-|TRBJ2-7|TRBV2|few
CASSTGTHSYEQYF
TGTGCCAGCAGTACCGGGACACACTCCTACGAGCAGTACTTC
>-|TRBJ1-3|TRBV7-9|many
CASSSFGGGSEGNTIYF
TGTGCCAGCAGCTCGTTTGGGGGGGGGTCCGAAGGAAACACCATATATTTT
>TRBD1|TRBJ2-7|TRBV7-6|-
CASSASTGTGTYEQYF
TGTGCCAGCAGCGCTAGCACCGGGACAGGGACCTACGAGCAGTACTTC
>-|TRBJ2-7|TRBV19|-
CASKTTDSYEQYF
TGTGCCAGTAAAACGACAGACTCCTACGAGCAGTACTTC
>TRBD2|TRBJ2-1|TRBV19|-
CASSVGLAGGPAEFF
TGTGCCAGTAGTGTAGGACTAGCGGGAGGGCCGGCGGAGTTCTTC
>TRBD2|TRBJ2-2|TRBV16|-
CASSHASGTNTGELFF
TGTGCCAGCAGCCATGCTAGCGGCACGAACACCGGGGAGCTGTTTTTT